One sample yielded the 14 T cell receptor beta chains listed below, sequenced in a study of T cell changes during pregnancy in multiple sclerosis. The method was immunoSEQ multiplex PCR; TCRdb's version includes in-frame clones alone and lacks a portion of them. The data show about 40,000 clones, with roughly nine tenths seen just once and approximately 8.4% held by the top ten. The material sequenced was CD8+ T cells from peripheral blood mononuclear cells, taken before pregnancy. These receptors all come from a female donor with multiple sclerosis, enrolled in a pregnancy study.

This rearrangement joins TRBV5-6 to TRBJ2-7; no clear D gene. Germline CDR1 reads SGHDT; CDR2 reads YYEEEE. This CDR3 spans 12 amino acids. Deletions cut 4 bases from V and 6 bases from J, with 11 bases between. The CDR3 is CASSHHLSEQYF. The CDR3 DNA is TGTGCCAGCAGCCATCACTTAAGCGAGCAGTACTTC.

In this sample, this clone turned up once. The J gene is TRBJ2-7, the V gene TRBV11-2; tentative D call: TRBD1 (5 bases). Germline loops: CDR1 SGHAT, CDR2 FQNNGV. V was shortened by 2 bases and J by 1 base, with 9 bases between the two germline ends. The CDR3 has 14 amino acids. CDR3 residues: CASSLRQGSYEQYF. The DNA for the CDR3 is TGTGCCAGCAGCTTAAGGCAGGGTTCCTACGAGCAGTACTTC. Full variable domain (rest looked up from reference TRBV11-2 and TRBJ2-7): EAGVAQSPRYKIIEKRQSVAFWCNPISGHATLYWYQQILGQGPKLLIQFQNNGVVDDSQLPKDRFSAERLKGVDSTLKIQPAKLEDSAVYLCASSLRQGSYEQYFGPGTRLTVT.

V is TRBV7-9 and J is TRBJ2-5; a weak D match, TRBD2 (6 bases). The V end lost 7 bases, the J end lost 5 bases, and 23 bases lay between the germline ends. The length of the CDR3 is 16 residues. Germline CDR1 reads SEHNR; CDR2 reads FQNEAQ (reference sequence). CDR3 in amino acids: CASNRLDQRAHETQYF. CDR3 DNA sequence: TGTGCCAGCAACCGCCTCGATCAGCGGGCCCACGAGACCCAGTACTTC.

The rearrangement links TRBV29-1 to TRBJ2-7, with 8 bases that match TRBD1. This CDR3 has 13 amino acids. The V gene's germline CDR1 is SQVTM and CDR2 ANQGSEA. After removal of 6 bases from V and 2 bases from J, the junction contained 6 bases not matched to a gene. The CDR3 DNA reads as TGCAGCGTGCTGACAGGGGCAACCTACGAGCAGTACTTC. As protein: CSVLTGATYEQYF.

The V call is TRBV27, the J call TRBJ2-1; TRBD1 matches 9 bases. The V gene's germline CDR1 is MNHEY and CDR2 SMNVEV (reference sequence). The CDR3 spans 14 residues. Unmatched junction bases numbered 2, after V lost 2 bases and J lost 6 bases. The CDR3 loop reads CASSLRTGVNEQFF. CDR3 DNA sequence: TGTGCCAGCAGTTTACGGACAGGGGTCAATGAGCAGTTCTTC.

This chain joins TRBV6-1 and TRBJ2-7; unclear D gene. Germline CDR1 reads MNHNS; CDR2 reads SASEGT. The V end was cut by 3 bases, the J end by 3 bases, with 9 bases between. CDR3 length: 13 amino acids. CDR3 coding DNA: TGTGCCAGCAGTGAGAGGCCGGTCTACGAGCAGTACTTC. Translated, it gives CASSERPVYEQYF.

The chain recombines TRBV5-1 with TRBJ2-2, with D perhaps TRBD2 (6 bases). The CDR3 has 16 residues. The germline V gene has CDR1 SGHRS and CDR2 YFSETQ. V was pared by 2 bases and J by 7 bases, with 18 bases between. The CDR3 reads CASSLVWEEGLGELFF. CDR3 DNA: TGCGCCAGCAGCTTAGTTTGGGAGGAGGGCCTCGGGGAGCTGTTTTTT.

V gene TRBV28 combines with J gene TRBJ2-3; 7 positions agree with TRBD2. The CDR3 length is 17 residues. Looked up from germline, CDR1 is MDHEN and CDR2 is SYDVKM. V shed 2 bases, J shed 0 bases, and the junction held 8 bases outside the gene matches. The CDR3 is CASSLPPYSGSTDTQYF. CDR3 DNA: TGTGCCAGCAGTTTACCCCCATATAGCGGGAGCACAGATACGCAGTATTTT. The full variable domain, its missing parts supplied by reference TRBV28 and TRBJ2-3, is DVKVTQSSRYLVKRTGEKVFLECVQDMDHENMFWYRQDPGLGLRLIYFSYDVKMKEKGDIPEGYSVSREKKERFSLILESASTNQTSMYLCASSLPPYSGSTDTQYFGPGTRLTVL.

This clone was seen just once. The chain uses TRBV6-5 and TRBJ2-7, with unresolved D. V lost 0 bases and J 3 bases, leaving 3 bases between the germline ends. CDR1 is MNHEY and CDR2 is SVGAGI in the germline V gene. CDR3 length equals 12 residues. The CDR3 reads CASSYSNYEQYF. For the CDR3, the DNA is TGTGCCAGCAGTTACTCTAACTACGAGCAGTACTTC.

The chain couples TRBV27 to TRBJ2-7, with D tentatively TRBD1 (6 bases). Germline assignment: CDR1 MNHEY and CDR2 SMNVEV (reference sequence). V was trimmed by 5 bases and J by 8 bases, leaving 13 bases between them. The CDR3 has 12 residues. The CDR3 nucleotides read TGTGCCAGCAGTATGGACAGAGTAAAGCAGTACTTC. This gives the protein CASSMDRVKQYF.

The CDR3 sequence is CASRETGHEQYF. The DNA for the CDR3 is TGTGCCAGCAGGGAGACAGGGCACGAGCAGTACTTC. The V call is TRBV25-1, the J call TRBJ2-7; 7 bases line up with TRBD1. This CDR3 spans 12 amino acids. In germline, CDR1 is MGHDK, CDR2 SYGVNS. V shed 6 bases and J 5 bases; nucleotides not matched to a gene: 4.

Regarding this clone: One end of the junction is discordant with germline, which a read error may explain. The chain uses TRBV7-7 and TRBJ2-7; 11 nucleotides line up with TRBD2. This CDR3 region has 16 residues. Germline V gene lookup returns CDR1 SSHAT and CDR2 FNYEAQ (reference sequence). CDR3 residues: CASSLPSSGRPRWKYF. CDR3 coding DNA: TGTGCTAGCAGCTTACCCTCTAGCGGGAGGCCCAGGTGGAAGTACTTC.

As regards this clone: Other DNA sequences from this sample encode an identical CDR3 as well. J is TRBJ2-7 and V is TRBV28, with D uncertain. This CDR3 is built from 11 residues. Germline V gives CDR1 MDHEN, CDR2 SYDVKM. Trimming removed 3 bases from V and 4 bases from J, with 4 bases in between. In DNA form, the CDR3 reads TGTGCCAGCAGTTTCCGGTACGAGCAGTACTTC. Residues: CASSFRYEQYF.

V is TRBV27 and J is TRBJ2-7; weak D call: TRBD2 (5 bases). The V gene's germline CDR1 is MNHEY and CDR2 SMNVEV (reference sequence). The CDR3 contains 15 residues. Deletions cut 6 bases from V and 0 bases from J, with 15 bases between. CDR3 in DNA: TGTGCCAGCAGGAAGGCGGGCGCGCTCTCCTACGAGCAGTACTTC. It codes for CASRKAGALSYEQYF.